What follows are 10 T cell receptor beta chains derived from one specimen sequenced in a study of blood T cell repertoires in COVID-19 (dated by TCRdb to 2020 to 2021). Library preparation was by the immunoSEQ multiplex PCR assay. TCRdb took this table from immuneACCESS and kept in-frame rearrangements with V and J called. Such tables lack part of the clones; where checked against another copy, unresolved V genes explain under half of the gap, and the rest is unexplained. For this sample there are about 75,000 clones; around 84% appear just once. The top ten clonotypes cover 20% to 25% of the sample. Sequenced: peripheral blood. All receptors come from a woman in her 50s with acute or convalescent COVID-19.

This clone has a handful of counts. The chain is built from TRBV6-5 and TRBJ2-7, with 9 bases identical to TRBD1. Germline CDR1 MNHEY, CDR2 SVGAGI. There are 11 residues in the CDR3. The junction had 0 bases not matched to a gene; V was cut back by 6 bases and J by 6 bases. The CDR3 protein is CASRTGGEQYF. In nucleotides, the CDR3 is TGTGCCAGCAGGACAGGGGGCGAGCAGTACTTC.

The chain carries TRBV4-3 and TRBJ1-2, with a tentative D call TRBD1 (6 bases). The ends were cut back, 0 bases at V and 4 bases at J, with 12 bases in the middle. The CDR3 has 15 amino acids. From germline, CDR1 is LGHNA and CDR2 YSLEER. The chain's CDR3 is CASSQDWGPGYGYTF. The CDR3 nucleotides are TGCGCCAGCAGCCAAGATTGGGGGCCGGGCTATGGCTACACCTTC.

The rearrangement joins TRBV5-8 to TRBJ1-5; D unresolved. CDR3 length: 15 residues. V was cut by 2 bases and J by 0 bases, with 9 bases left in between. Germline values: CDR1 SGHTS, CDR2 YDEGEE. This CDR3 reads CASSFGSHSNQPQHF. DNA for the CDR3: TGTGCCAGCAGCTTCGGGTCCCATAGCAATCAGCCCCAGCATTTT.

This chain connects TRBV4-3 to TRBJ2-1; TRBD2 matches 14 bases. V shed 5 bases and J 6 bases; nucleotides not matched to a gene: 6. This CDR3 comprises 16 residues. Germline V lookup: CDR1 LGHNA, CDR2 YSLEER. CDR3 coding DNA: TGCGCCAGCAGCATCGGACTAGCGGGGGGCTTCAATGAGCAGTTCTTC. This sequence encodes CASSIGLAGGFNEQFF.

By proportion, this clone is medium-sized. V is TRBV7-6 and J is TRBJ1-5, with D possibly being TRBD1 (5 bases). CDR3 size: 17 residues. The V and J ends lost 6 bases and 4 bases respectively, with 22 bases between them. Germline CDR1 reads SGHVS; CDR2 reads FNYEAQ. The CDR3: CASSKDIGMLGNQPQHF. The CDR3 coding sequence is TGTGCCAGCAGTAAGGACATCGGCATGTTAGGGAATCAGCCCCAGCATTTT.

This chain links TRBV25-1 with TRBJ1-3; 7 bases are a match to TRBD1. From germline, CDR1 is MGHDK and CDR2 SYGVNS. The CDR3 length is 15 residues. J was trimmed by 5 bases and V by 6 bases; bases with no gene match: 10. The CDR3 is CASSDLQGSRNTIYF. The CDR3 bases are TGTGCCAGCAGCGATCTACAGGGGAGTAGAAACACCATATATTTT.

This chain joins TRBV6-5 and TRBJ1-2; the match to TRBD1 covers 7 bases. This CDR3 comprises 15 residues. The V and J ends lost 2 bases and 6 bases, in that order; junction bases with no gene match: 9. Germline V gives CDR1 MNHEY, CDR2 SVGAGI. Written as DNA, the CDR3 is TGTGCCAGCAGTTACCGGGACAGAGGTACTAATGGCTACACCTTC. It is translated as CASSYRDRGTNGYTF.

The rearrangement joins TRBV19 to TRBJ1-4; 7 positions match TRBD1. With 5 bases clipped from V and 0 bases from J, the junction kept 3 bases outside the gene matches. This CDR3 spans 15 amino acids. The germline V gene has CDR1 LNHDA and CDR2 SQIVND (reference sequence). The CDR3 loop is CASSGQVATNEKLFF. For the CDR3, the DNA is TGTGCCAGTAGTGGACAGGTTGCAACTAATGAAAAACTGTTTTTT.

The rearrangement links TRBV3-1 (or the pseudogene TRBV3-2) to TRBJ2-1; D is unclear. Germline CDR1 is LGHDT and CDR2 is YNNKEL (reference sequence). Trimming removed 1 base at V and 8 bases at J, with 9 bases between. The CDR3 extends over 13 amino acids. The CDR3 nucleotides are TGTGCCAGCAGCCAAGGTGCCCGGTATGAGCAGTTCTTC. Encoded protein: CASSQGARYEQFF.

V usage is TRBV4-2 and J usage is TRBJ2-7; the match to TRBD2 covers 14 bases. Unmatched junction bases numbered 6, after V lost 4 bases and J lost 1 base. CDR3 size: 17 residues. The germline gives CDR1 LGHNA, CDR2 YNFKEQ. CDR3: CASSPGTSGSISYEQYF. CDR3 bases: TGTGCCAGCAGCCCTGGGACTAGCGGGAGTATTTCCTACGAGCAGTACTTC.